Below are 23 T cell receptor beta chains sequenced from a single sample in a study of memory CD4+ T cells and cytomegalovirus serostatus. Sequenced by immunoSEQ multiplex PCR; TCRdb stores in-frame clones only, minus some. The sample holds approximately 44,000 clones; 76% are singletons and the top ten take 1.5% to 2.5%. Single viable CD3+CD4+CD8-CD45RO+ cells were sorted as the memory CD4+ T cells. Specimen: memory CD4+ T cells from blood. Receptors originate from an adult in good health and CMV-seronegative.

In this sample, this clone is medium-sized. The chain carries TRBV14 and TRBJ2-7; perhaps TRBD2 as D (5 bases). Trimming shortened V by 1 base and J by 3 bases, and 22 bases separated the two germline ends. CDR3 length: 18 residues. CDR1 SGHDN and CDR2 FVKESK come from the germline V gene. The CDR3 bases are TGTGCCAGCAGCCAAGGCGGGTTCGTGCAGGCCCGGGGCTACGAGCAGTACTTC. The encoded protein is CASSQGGFVQARGYEQYF.

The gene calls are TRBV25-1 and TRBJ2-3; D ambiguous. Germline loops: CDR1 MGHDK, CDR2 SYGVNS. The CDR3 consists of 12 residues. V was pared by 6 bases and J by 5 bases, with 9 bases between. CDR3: CASRDPGDTQYF. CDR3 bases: TGTGCCAGCAGGGACCCCGGAGATACGCAGTATTTT.

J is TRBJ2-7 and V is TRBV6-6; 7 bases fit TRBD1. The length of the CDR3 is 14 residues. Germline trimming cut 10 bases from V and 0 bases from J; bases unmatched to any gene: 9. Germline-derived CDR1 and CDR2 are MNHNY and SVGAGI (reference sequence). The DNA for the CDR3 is TGTGCCATTTCGGACAGGACCAGCTCCTACGAGCAGTACTTC. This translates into CAISDRTSSYEQYF.

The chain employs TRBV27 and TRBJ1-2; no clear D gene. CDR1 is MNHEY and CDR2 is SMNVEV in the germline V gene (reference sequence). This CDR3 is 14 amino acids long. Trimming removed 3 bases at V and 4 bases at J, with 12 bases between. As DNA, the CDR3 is TGTGCCAGCAGTTTGTCCCGGACGGTCTATGGCTACACCTTC. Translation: CASSLSRTVYGYTF.

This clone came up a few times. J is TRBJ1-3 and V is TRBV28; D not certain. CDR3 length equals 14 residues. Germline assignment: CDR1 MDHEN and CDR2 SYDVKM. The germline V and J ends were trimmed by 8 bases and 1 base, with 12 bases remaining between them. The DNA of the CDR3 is TGTGCCAGCCGGACCCCCGGATCTGGAAACACCATATATTTT. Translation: CASRTPGSGNTIYF.

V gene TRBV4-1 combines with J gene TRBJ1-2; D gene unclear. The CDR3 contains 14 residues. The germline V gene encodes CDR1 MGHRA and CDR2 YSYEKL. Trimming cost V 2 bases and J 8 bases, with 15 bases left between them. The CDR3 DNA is TGCGCCAGCAGCCAAATACCCCCCCTGGAAGGCTACACCTTC. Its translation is CASSQIPPLEGYTF.

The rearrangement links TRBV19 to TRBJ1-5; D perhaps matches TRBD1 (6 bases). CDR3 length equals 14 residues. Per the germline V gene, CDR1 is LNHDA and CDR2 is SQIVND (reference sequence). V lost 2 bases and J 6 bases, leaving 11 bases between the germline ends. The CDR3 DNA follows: TGTGCCAGTAGTATATCTTCAGGGGTTCAGCCCCAGCATTTT. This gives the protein CASSISSGVQPQHF.

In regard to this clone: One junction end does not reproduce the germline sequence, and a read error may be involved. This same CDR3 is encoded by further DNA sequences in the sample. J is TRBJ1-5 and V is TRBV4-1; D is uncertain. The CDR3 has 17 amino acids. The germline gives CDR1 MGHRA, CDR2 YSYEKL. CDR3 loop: CASSQGPPIYSNQPQHF. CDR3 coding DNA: TGCGCCAGCAGCCAAGGCCCCCCAATTTATAGCAATCAGCCTCAGCATTTT.

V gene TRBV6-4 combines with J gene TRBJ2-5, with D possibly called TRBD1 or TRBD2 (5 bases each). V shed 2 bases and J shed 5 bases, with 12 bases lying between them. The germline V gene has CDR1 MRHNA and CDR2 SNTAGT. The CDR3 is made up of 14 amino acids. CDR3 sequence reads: CASSDPGGLETQYF. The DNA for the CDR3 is TGTGCCAGCAGTGACCCTGGGGGTTTGGAGACCCAGTACTTC.

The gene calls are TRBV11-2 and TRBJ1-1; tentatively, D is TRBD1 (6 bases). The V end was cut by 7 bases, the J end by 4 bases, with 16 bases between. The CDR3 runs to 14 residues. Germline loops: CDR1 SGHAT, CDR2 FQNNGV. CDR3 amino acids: CASIYTGSGTEAFF. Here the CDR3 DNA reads TGTGCCAGCATCTACACAGGGTCGGGCACTGAAGCTTTCTTT. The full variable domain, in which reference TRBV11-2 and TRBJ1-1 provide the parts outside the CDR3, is EAGVAQSPRYKIIEKRQSVAFWCNPISGHATLYWYQQILGQGPKLLIQFQNNGVVDDSQLPKDRFSAERLKGVDSTLKIQPAKLEDSAVYLCASIYTGSGTEAFFGQGTRLTVV.

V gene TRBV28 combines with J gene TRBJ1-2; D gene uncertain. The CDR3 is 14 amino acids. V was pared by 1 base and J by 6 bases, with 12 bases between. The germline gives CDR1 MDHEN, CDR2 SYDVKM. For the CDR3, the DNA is TGTGCCAGCAGTTTATCCCCTGACATTGATGGCTACACCTTC. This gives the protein CASSLSPDIDGYTF.

As DNA, the CDR3 is TGTGCCAGCATGATAACAGTCTTCAATGAGCAGTTCTTC. Amino acids: CASMITVFNEQFF. This chain uses TRBV6-1 with TRBJ2-1; D is unclear. Trimming left V 7 bases short and J 6 bases short, with 13 bases between. Germline V lookup: CDR1 MNHNS, CDR2 SASEGT. CDR3 length: 13 residues.

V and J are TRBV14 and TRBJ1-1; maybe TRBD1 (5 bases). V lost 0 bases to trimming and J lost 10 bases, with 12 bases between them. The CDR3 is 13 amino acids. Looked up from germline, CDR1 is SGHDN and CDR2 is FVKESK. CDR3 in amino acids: CASSQDEVGRAFF. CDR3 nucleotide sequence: TGTGCCAGCAGCCAAGATGAAGTGGGACGAGCTTTCTTT.

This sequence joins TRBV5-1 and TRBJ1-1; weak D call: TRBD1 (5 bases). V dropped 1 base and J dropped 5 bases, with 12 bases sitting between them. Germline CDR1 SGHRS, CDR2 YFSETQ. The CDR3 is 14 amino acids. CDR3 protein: CASSLRQGRTEAFF. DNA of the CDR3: TGCGCCAGCAGCTTGCGCCAGGGAAGGACTGAAGCTTTCTTT.

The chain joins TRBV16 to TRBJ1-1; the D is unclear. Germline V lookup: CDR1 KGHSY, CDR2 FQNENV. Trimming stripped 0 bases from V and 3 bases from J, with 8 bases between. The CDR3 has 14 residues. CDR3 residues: CASSQSFWDTEAFF. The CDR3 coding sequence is TGTGCCAGCAGCCAATCTTTCTGGGACACTGAAGCTTTCTTT.

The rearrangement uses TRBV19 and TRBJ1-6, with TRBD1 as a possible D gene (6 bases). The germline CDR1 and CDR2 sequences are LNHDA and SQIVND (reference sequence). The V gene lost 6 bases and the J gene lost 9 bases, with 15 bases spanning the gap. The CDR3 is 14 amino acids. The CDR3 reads CASRTGSGASPLHF. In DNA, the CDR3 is TGTGCCAGTAGGACCGGATCGGGGGCTTCACCCCTCCACTTT.

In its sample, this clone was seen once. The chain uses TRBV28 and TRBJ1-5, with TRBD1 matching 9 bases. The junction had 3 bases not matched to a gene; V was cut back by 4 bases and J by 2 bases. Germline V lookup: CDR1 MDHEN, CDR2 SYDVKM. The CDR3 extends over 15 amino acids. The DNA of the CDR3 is TGTGCCAGCAGTTCGGGACAGGGCGGCAATCAGCCCCAGCATTTT. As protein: CASSSGQGGNQPQHF.

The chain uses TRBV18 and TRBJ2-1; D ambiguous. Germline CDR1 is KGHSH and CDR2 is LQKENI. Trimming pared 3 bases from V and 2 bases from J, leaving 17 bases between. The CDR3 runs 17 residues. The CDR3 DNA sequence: TGTGCCAGCTCACCCGCTATACAGAAGCTCACCTACAATGAGCAGTTCTTC. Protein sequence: CASSPAIQKLTYNEQFF.

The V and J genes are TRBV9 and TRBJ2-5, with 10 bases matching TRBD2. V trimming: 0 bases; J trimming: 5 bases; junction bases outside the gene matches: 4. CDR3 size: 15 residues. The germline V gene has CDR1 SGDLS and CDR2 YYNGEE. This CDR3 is CASSVGAGGDETQYF. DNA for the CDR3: TGTGCCAGCAGCGTAGGAGCGGGGGGGGATGAGACCCAGTACTTC.

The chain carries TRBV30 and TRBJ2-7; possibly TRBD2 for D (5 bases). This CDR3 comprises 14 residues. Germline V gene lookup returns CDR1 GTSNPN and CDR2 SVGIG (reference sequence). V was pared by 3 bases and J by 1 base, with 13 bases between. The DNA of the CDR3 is TGTGCCTGGAGCCGGGGTCCCGGGTCCTACGAGCAGTACTTC. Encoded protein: CAWSRGPGSYEQYF.

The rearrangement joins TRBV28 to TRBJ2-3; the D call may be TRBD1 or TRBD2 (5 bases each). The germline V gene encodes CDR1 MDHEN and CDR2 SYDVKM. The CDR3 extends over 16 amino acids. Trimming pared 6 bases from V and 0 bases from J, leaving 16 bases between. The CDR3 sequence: CASRPPGLTSTDTQYF. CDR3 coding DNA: TGTGCCAGCAGACCCCCGGGGCTAACTAGCACAGATACGCAGTATTTT.

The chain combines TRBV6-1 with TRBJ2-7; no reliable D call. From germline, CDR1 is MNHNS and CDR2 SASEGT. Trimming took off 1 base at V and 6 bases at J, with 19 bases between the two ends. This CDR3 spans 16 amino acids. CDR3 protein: CASSEVFPPQRPEQYF. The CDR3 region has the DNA TGTGCCAGCAGTGAAGTTTTCCCACCCCAGCGTCCCGAGCAGTACTTC.

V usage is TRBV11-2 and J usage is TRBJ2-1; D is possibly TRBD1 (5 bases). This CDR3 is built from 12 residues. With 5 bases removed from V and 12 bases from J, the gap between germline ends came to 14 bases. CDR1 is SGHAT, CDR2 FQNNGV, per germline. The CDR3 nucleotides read TGTGCCAGCAGCGTACAGGCCCGTGCGCAGTTCTTC. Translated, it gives CASSVQARAQFF.